A selection of T cell receptor beta chains follows, all from one sample in a study of blood T cell repertoires in COVID-19. Using immunoSEQ multiplex PCR, the repertoire was profiled, and TCRdb retains in-frame clones only, with some absent. The table shows some 120,000 clones, with 83% occurring only once. Source material: peripheral blood. The receptors shown here come from a man aged 30 to 39 with acute or convalescent COVID-19. The CDR3 runs from the conserved cysteine through the conserved F or W. The D gene is left open where the match is weak. Some rows have no size entry. The others give once, few or many, or a class for an expanded clone.

J: TRBJ2-5; V: TRBV20-1; D: NA; size: NA; DNA: TGCAGTGCGGGTCAGGGAGAGACCCAGTACTTC; CDR3: CSAGQGETQYF
J: TRBJ2-5; V: TRBV12-5; D: TRBD2; size: NA; DNA: TGTGCTAGTGGTTTGGTACTTTTTGGACTAGGCAGGCTTCAAGAGACCCAGTACTTC; CDR3: CASGLVLFGLGRLQETQYF
J: TRBJ2-7; V: TRBV6-1; D: TRBD2; size: few; DNA: TGTGCCAGCAGTGAAGACGCGGGGGGCCCCAACGAGCAGTACTTC; CDR3: CASSEDAGGPNEQYF
J: TRBJ2-3; V: TRBV30; D: NA; size: NA; DNA: TGTGCCTGGAGTGTAACAACAGATACGCAGTATTTT; CDR3: CAWSVTTDTQYF
J: TRBJ1-2; V: TRBV7-9; D: NA; size: NA; DNA: TGTGCCAGCAGCGGGAGTAGCCGGAACTATGGCTACACCTTC; CDR3: CASSGSSRNYGYTF
J: TRBJ2-1; V: TRBV12-3/TRBV12-4; D: NA; size: NA; DNA: TGTGCCAGCAGACCACAGGGCGGTGAGCAGTTCTTC; CDR3: CASRPQGGEQFF
J: TRBJ2-5; V: TRBV7-8; D: TRBD1; size: NA; DNA: TGTGCCAGCAGCTTAACTCTTTTGGACAGGGGGCTTGAAGAGACCCAGTACTTC; CDR3: CASSLTLLDRGLEETQYF
J: TRBJ2-1; V: TRBV18; D: NA; size: NA; DNA: TGTGCCAGCTCCCCGGCCGGGATCAATGAGCAGTTCTTC; CDR3: CASSPAGINEQFF
J: TRBJ2-1; V: TRBV3-1/TRBV3-2; D: TRBD2; size: NA; DNA: TGTGCCAGCAGCCAGGAGACTAGCGGGACCAGCTCCTACAATGAGCAGTTCTTC; CDR3: CASSQETSGTSSYNEQFF
J: TRBJ2-1; V: TRBV7-9; D: TRBD1; size: NA; DNA: TGTGCCAGCAGCTCCAGCTGGACAGGGGTCAATGAGCAGTTCTTC; CDR3: CASSSSWTGVNEQFF
J: TRBJ2-3; V: TRBV6-5; D: TRBD2; size: NA; DNA: TGTGCCAGCAGTCGACTAGCGGGGTACACAGATACGCAGTATTTT; CDR3: CASSRLAGYTDTQYF
J: TRBJ2-5; V: TRBV29-1; D: TRBD2; size: NA; DNA: TGCAGCGTTGAATCTGGAACTAGCGGGGGCCAAGAGACCCAGTACTTC; CDR3: CSVESGTSGGQETQYF
J: TRBJ2-7; V: TRBV7-7; D: NA; size: NA; DNA: TGTGCTAGCAGCCCCTTCGGGGTAGGAGAGCAGTACTTC; CDR3: CASSPFGVGEQYF
J: TRBJ2-4; V: TRBV29-1; D: TRBD2; size: NA; DNA: TGCAGCGTGGTGGGGACTAAATCCAAAAACATTCAGTACTTC; CDR3: CSVVGTKSKNIQYF
J: TRBJ2-1; V: TRBV5-1; D: TRBD2; size: NA; DNA: TGCGCCAGCAGCTATTGGACTAGCGGGAGGGATGAGCAGTTCTTC; CDR3: CASSYWTSGRDEQFF
J: TRBJ2-1; V: TRBV7-9; D: NA; size: many; DNA: TGTGCCAGCAGCTTACTTTACAATGAGCAGTTCTTC; CDR3: CASSLLYNEQFF
J: TRBJ2-1; V: TRBV6-2/TRBV6-3; D: NA; size: once; DNA: TGTGCCAGCAGTTTTCTGGGGCCAGAGCAGTTCTTC; CDR3: CASSFLGPEQFF
J: TRBJ2-3; V: TRBV5-1; D: TRBD2; size: NA; DNA: TGCGCCAGCAGCTCCGAGCGGGGGGGCCTGACAGATACGCAGTATTTT; CDR3: CASSSERGGLTDTQYF
J: TRBJ2-3; V: TRBV9; D: TRBD1; size: NA; DNA: TGTGCCAGCAGCGCGTGGGACAGGGGCGTAGGTAGCACAGATACGCAGTATTTT; CDR3: CASSAWDRGVGSTDTQYF
J: TRBJ1-3; V: TRBV19; D: NA; size: NA; DNA: TGTGCCAGTAGTATGGGCCGAAACACCATATATTTT; CDR3: CASSMGRNTIYF
J: TRBJ1-3; V: TRBV4-3; D: NA; size: NA; DNA: TGCGCCAGCAGCCAAGATCTAACTGACTCTGGAAACACCATATATTTT; CDR3: CASSQDLTDSGNTIYF
J: TRBJ1-2; V: TRBV7-3; D: TRBD1; size: NA; DNA: TGTGCCAGCAGCTTATCAGGGGGCGGTGGCTACACCTTC; CDR3: CASSLSGGGGYTF
J: TRBJ2-5; V: TRBV2; D: TRBD2; size: NA; DNA: TGTGCCAGCAGTGAATTGCGGGGGGTCCAAGAGACCCAGTACTTC; CDR3: CASSELRGVQETQYF
J: TRBJ1-2; V: TRBV4-3; D: NA; size: NA; DNA: TGCGCCAGCAGCCAAGCTTATCATTTAGGGGGAAACTATGGCTACACCTTC; CDR3: CASSQAYHLGGNYGYTF
J: TRBJ1-1; V: TRBV9; D: NA; size: NA; DNA: TGTGCCAGCAGCGAACCCGGGGACACTGAAGCTTTCTTT; CDR3: CASSEPGDTEAFF
J: TRBJ1-2; V: TRBV3-1/TRBV3-2; D: TRBD1; size: NA; DNA: TGTGCCAGCAGCCGAGTCGAGGGGGCAGGGCAGGGTGGCTACACCTTC; CDR3: CASSRVEGAGQGGYTF
J: TRBJ2-3; V: TRBV6-2/TRBV6-3; D: TRBD2; size: NA; DNA: TGTGCCAGCAGTTACCCTAGCGGGGGGGCGAATACGCAGTATTTT; CDR3: CASSYPSGGANTQYF
J: TRBJ2-7; V: TRBV6-5; D: NA; size: NA; DNA: TGTGCCAGCGATAGACAGAACTACGAGCAGTACTTC; CDR3: CASDRQNYEQYF
J: TRBJ2-7; V: TRBV16; D: TRBD2; size: few; DNA: TGTGCCAGCAGCCAGAGTAGCGGGGGCGAGCAGTACTTC; CDR3: CASSQSSGGEQYF
J: TRBJ2-6; V: TRBV4-3; D: NA; size: NA; DNA: TGCGCCAGCAGCCAAGGAGGCGGAGGGGCTGGGGCCAACGTCCTGACTTTC; CDR3: CASSQGGGGAGANVLTF
J: TRBJ2-7; V: TRBV5-6; D: NA; size: NA; DNA: TGTGCCAGCAGCTTGGGACTAGGCTCCTACGAGCAGTACTTC; CDR3: CASSLGLGSYEQYF
J: TRBJ1-6; V: TRBV15; D: NA; size: once; DNA: TGTGCCACCAGCAGAGCCGCAGGGAATAATTCACCCCTCCACTTT; CDR3: CATSRAAGNNSPLHF
J: TRBJ1-5; V: TRBV30; D: NA; size: NA; DNA: TGTGCCTGGAGTCTAGTCTTAGGCAATCAGCCCCAGCATTTT; CDR3: CAWSLVLGNQPQHF
J: TRBJ1-4; V: TRBV7-9; D: TRBD1; size: NA; DNA: TGTGCCAGCAGCCCTCGCGGAGGGGGCTACGAAAAACTGTTTTTT; CDR3: CASSPRGGGYEKLFF
J: TRBJ2-1; V: TRBV19; D: TRBD1; size: NA; DNA: TGTGCCAGTAGTTCCGCCCCCAGGGGGGAGCAGTTCTTC; CDR3: CASSSAPRGEQFF
J: TRBJ1-1; V: TRBV27; D: NA; size: few; DNA: TGTGCCAGCAGTAGTGCGGGGTTGACAGTTGAAGCTTTCTTT; CDR3: CASSSAGLTVEAFF
J: TRBJ2-5; V: TRBV7-9; D: TRBD1; size: NA; DNA: TGTGCCAGCAGCTCCGGGACAGGCGGCCAGTACTTC; CDR3: CASSSGTGGQYF
J: TRBJ1-6; V: TRBV4-2; D: TRBD1; size: NA; DNA: TGTGCCAGCAGCCAAGATAGGGGACAGGTTCGTTCACCCCTCCACTTT; CDR3: CASSQDRGQVRSPLHF
J: TRBJ2-1; V: TRBV24-1; D: NA; size: NA; DNA: TGTGCCACCAGTGATTCCCCGTACAATGAGCAGTTCTTC; CDR3: CATSDSPYNEQFF